The 15 T cell receptor beta chains below were found in one sample sequenced in a study of human T cells and chemical hapten exposure. Indicated time point: patch test 2, 6 weeks after DPC sensitization. Treatment in this sample: therapeutic diphenylcyclopropenone sensitization with weekly scalp DPC. MiXCR, run by TCRdb on the RACE reads, gives a single entry per CDR3 protein. The repertoire has a few hundred thousand distinct CDR3 sequences, 6% to 7% of them found once; the top ten carry about 6%. Source: whole blood, taken in connection with sensitization to the hapten diphenylcyclopropenone (DPC). The receptors here all came from a woman under 30 with alopecia areata. Some clones in this sample may be carry-over from other donors' samples.

There are many counts of this clonotype. The CDR3: CASTVGGYGTEAFF. CDR3 in DNA: TGTGCCAGCACCGTAGGGGGGTACGGCACTGAAGCTTTCTTT. The V gene is TRBV6-6, the J gene TRBJ1-1; D perhaps matches TRBD1 (6 bases). Trimming removed 7 bases at V and 4 bases at J, with 16 bases between. The CDR3 is made up of 14 amino acids. In germline, CDR1 is MNHNY, CDR2 SVGAGI (reference sequence).

This clonotype was observed a handful of times. CDR3 region: CASSQVGSQFF. The DNA for the CDR3 is TGTGCCAGCAGCCAAGTCGGATCGCAGTTCTTC. This rearrangement joins TRBV3-1 to TRBJ2-1; D gene unclear. Germline CDR1 is LGHDT and CDR2 is YNNKEL (reference sequence). This CDR3 contains 11 residues. Trimming removed 1 base at V and 12 bases at J, with 7 bases between.

The table lists this clonotype with a few counts. A junction boundary mismatches the germline segment, possibly from a read error. The CDR3 sequence: CASSATSGATDTQYF. In nucleotides, the CDR3 is TGTGCTAGCAGCGCCACTAGCGGGGCAACAGATACGCAGTATTTT. This sequence joins TRBV7-7 and TRBJ2-3; 10 bases are shared with TRBD2. CDR1 and CDR2 (germline): SSHAT, FNYEAQ (reference sequence). The CDR3 runs 15 residues.

This clonotype was counted at least ten times. The V gene is TRBV29-1, the J gene TRBJ1-4; perhaps TRBD1 as D (5 bases). The CDR3 covers 13 residues. The V and J ends lost 3 bases and 0 bases respectively, with 5 bases between them. Germline V gene sequence: CDR1 SQVTM, CDR2 ANQGSEA. CDR3 protein: CSVEGATNEKLFF. As DNA, the CDR3 is TGCAGCGTTGAGGGGGCAACTAATGAAAAACTGTTTTTT.

At least ten counts were recorded for this clonotype. The chain joins TRBV3-1 to TRBJ1-1; 8 bases agree with TRBD1. Trimming took 1 base from V and 12 from J; bases not matched to a gene: 4. Germline V lookup: CDR1 LGHDT, CDR2 YNNKEL (reference sequence). CDR3 length: 12 residues. The CDR3 region is CASSQVGQATFF. As DNA, the CDR3 is TGTGCCAGCAGCCAAGTGGGACAGGCTACTTTCTTT.

This clonotype was recorded many times. The genes are TRBV18 and TRBJ1-5; D remains ambiguous. CDR3 size: 14 residues. The germline gives CDR1 KGHSH, CDR2 LQKENI. V lost 2 bases, J lost 3 bases, and 8 bases lay in between. The CDR3 region has the DNA TGTGCCAGCTCACCAGGCAATCTCAATCAGCCCCAGCATTTT. Its protein product is CASSPGNLNQPQHF. Looking up the rest from reference TRBV18 and TRBJ1-5 gives the full variable domain: NAGVMQNPRHLVRRRGQEARLRCSPMKGHSHVYWYRQLPEEGLKFMVYLQKENIIDESGMPKERFSAEFPKEGPSILRIQQVVRGDSAAYFCASSPGNLNQPQHFGDGTRLSIL.

This clonotype occurred many times. V is TRBV14 and J is TRBJ2-7; D remains unclear. Trimming removed 5 bases from V and 2 bases from J, with 13 bases in between. Germline CDR1 and CDR2: SGHDN and FVKESK. The CDR3 runs 14 residues. The CDR3 DNA follows: TGTGCCAGCAGCGCAGAGTGGGGTACCTACGAGCAGTACTTC. Translation: CASSAEWGTYEQYF.

The sample holds many counts of this clonotype. The chain links TRBV6-5 to TRBJ1-5; unclear D gene. The CDR3 runs to 12 residues. The germline V gene encodes CDR1 MNHEY and CDR2 SVGAGI. V lost 6 bases and J lost 6, with 9 bases in between. This CDR3 reads CASRNLGQPQHF. The CDR3 DNA reads as TGTGCCAGCAGAAACCTGGGTCAGCCCCAGCATTTT.

This clonotype occurred many times. The J gene is TRBJ2-3, the V gene TRBV7-6, with D maybe TRBD1 (5 bases). The V end lost 5 bases, the J end lost 7 bases, and 16 bases lay between the germline ends. The CDR3 contains 14 residues. CDR1 and CDR2 from the germline V gene are SGHVS and FNYEAQ. CDR3 amino acids: CASSTSLDTHTQYF. The CDR3 nucleotides are TGTGCCAGCAGCACCAGCTTGGACACCCATACGCAGTATTTT.

This clonotype was counted ten times or more. The chain has TRBV19 and TRBJ1-1, with D possibly TRBD1 on 5 matching bases. CDR3 length: 16 residues. V lost 6 bases and J 0 bases, leaving 17 bases between the germline ends. Germline V gene data show CDR1 as LNHDA and CDR2 as SQIVND (reference sequence). CDR3 region: CASSQPGHNMNTEAFF. Here the CDR3 DNA reads TGTGCCAGTAGCCAACCCGGACACAACATGAACACTGAAGCTTTCTTT. Together with reference TRBV19 and TRBJ1-1, the CDR3 gives the full variable domain: DGGITQSPKYLFRKEGQNVTLSCEQNLNHDAMYWYRQDPGQGLRLIYYSQIVNDFQKGDIAEGYSVSREKKESFPLTVTSAQKNPTAFYLCASSQPGHNMNTEAFFGQGTRLTVV.

This clonotype was found many times. The chain combines TRBV13 with TRBJ2-4; D not resolved. This CDR3 spans 14 amino acids. The ends were cut back, 0 bases at V and 1 base at J, with 4 bases in the middle. CDR1 PRHDT and CDR2 FYEKMQ come from the germline V gene (reference sequence). CDR3 residues: CASSLGRAKNIQYF. As DNA, the CDR3 is TGTGCCAGCAGCTTAGGCAGGGCCAAAAACATTCAGTACTTC.

The rearrangement uses TRBV10-3 and TRBJ2-3, with D perhaps being TRBD1 or TRBD2 (5 bases each). Germline V gene lookup returns CDR1 ENHRY and CDR2 SYGVKD. This CDR3 is 18 amino acids long. V dropped 4 bases and J dropped 4 bases, with 24 bases sitting between them. The CDR3 spells CAISGRVVVAGRPDTQYF. As DNA, the CDR3 is TGTGCCATCAGTGGCAGGGTGGTTGTTGCGGGCCGTCCAGATACGCAGTATTTT.

Only a few counts were recorded for this clonotype. This rearrangement joins TRBV7-8 to TRBJ2-2; no clear D gene. The CDR3 is made up of 16 amino acids. V was pared by 0 bases and J by 6 bases, with 14 bases between. In germline, CDR1 is SGHVS, CDR2 FQNEAQ. The CDR3 region is CASSLARLLAPGELFF. CDR3 nucleotides: TGTGCCAGCAGCTTAGCGCGATTGTTAGCCCCCGGGGAGCTGTTTTTT.

This clonotype occurred many times. This chain uses TRBV6-2 or TRBV6-3 with TRBJ1-5; a weak D match, TRBD1 (5 bases). This CDR3 spans 14 amino acids. Germline V CDR1 and CDR2: MNHEY, SVGEGT. V was pared by 5 bases and J by 0 bases, with 8 bases between. CDR3 in DNA: TGTGCCAGCAGTCAGGGATATAGCAATCAGCCCCAGCATTTT. Protein: CASSQGYSNQPQHF.

The rearrangement links TRBV4-2 to TRBJ2-1, with no clear D. V was shortened by 0 bases and J by 0 bases, with 9 bases between the two germline ends. This CDR3 is built from 16 residues. Germline-derived CDR1 and CDR2 are LGHNA and YNFKEQ. The DNA for the CDR3 is TGTGCCAGCAGCCAAGACGAGGCCCTCTCCTACAATGAGCAGTTCTTC. This codes for CASSQDEALSYNEQFF.